The 16 T cell receptor beta chains below come from one sample, sequenced in a study of response to subunit inactivated influenza vaccine. TCRdb analysed the RT-PCR reads with MiXCR anew, one entry per CDR3 protein. The profile shows a few hundred thousand distinct CDR3 sequences, 14% of them singletons. Sequencing used PBMCs from blood, obtained 12 days after vaccination. Source of these receptors: a man aged 45-65 years who received an inactivated influenza vaccine.

This chain uses TRBV12-3 or TRBV12-4 with TRBJ2-1; D may be TRBD1 (6 bases). The length of the CDR3 is 14 residues. Trimming removed 5 bases at V and 12 bases at J, with 20 bases between. As DNA, the CDR3 is TGTGCCAGCAGTGGGGGCTTTAATGCATTCGGGCAGTTCTTC. Its translation: CASSGGFNAFGQFF.

The table lists this clonotype with a few counts. The chain couples TRBV6-1 to TRBJ2-3, with 11 bases matching TRBD2. Trimming cost V 6 bases and J 6 bases; bases outside gene matches: 8. Per germline, CDR1 MNHNS and CDR2 SASEGT. There are 15 residues in the CDR3. CDR3 amino acids: CASSHLAGGRDTQYF. The CDR3 region has the DNA TGTGCCAGCAGCCATCTAGCGGGGGGCCGGGATACGCAGTATTTT.

This clonotype was seen more than once but under ten times. This chain connects TRBV10-3 to TRBJ2-5; 9 bases match TRBD1. Germline V gene lookup returns CDR1 ENHRY and CDR2 SYGVKD. The CDR3 has 16 amino acids. V lost 10 bases and J lost 4; bases outside the gene matches: 16. CDR3 in DNA: TGTGCCAGCGCCGATCCGGGACAGGGATGGCGAGAGACCCAGTACTTC. Amino acid sequence: CASADPGQGWRETQYF.

Only a few counts were recorded for this clonotype. V usage is TRBV10-3 and J usage is TRBJ2-7; D is possibly TRBD1 or TRBD2 (5 bases each). V was trimmed by 2 bases and J by 4 bases, leaving 15 bases between them. CDR1 is ENHRY and CDR2 is SYGVKD in the germline V gene. The CDR3 is made up of 15 amino acids. The CDR3 loop is CAISEGGGTGYEQYF. CDR3 in DNA: TGTGCCATCAGTGAGGGGGGTGGGACGGGGTACGAGCAGTACTTC.

The J gene is TRBJ1-2, the V gene TRBV24-1; D perhaps matches TRBD1 (5 bases). The length of the CDR3 is 16 residues. Germline V CDR1 and CDR2: KGHDR, SFDVKD. With 4 bases removed from V and 6 bases from J, the gap between germline ends came to 20 bases. In DNA form, the CDR3 reads TGTGCCACCAGTGACCCTGGGACGGTGGAAACCAATGGCTACACCTTC. Translating gives CATSDPGTVETNGYTF.

The CDR3 bases are TGTGCCAGCAGCGCAACCGTCGGCTCCGGGACCTGGATATCACCCCTCCACTTT. Protein: CASSATVGSGTWISPLHF. The rearrangement joins TRBV9 to TRBJ1-6; TRBD1 might be the D (5 bases). Germline V gene lookup returns CDR1 SGDLS and CDR2 YYNGEE. V was pared by 3 bases and J by 10 bases, with 26 bases between. The CDR3 has 18 amino acids.

This clonotype was detected only a few times. The CDR3 region has the DNA TGCGCCAGCAGCCAGAGCGCACCTCCTAACAATGAGCAGTTCTTC. Amino acids: CASSQSAPPNNEQFF. This chain joins TRBV4-3 and TRBJ2-1; D ambiguous. Between the trimmed V and J ends, which lost 3 bases and 5 bases, there was a span of 14 bases. The CDR3 extends over 15 amino acids. Germline CDR1 and CDR2: LGHNA and YSLEER.

This clonotype turned up a few times. The rearrangement uses TRBV4-3 and TRBJ2-7, with TRBD1 matching 7 bases. This CDR3 spans 15 amino acids. The germline CDR1 and CDR2 sequences are LGHNA and YSLEER. The junction had 7 bases not matched to a gene; V was cut back by 1 base and J by 4 bases. The CDR3, as DNA: TGCGCCAGCAGCCAAGGACAGGGCATGTGGTACGAGCAGTACTTC. It codes for CASSQGQGMWYEQYF.

This chain connects TRBV11-2 to TRBJ2-1; D might be TRBD1 (6 bases). Germline loops: CDR1 SGHAT, CDR2 FQNNGV. This CDR3 has 15 residues. The V gene lost 10 bases and the J gene lost 5 bases, with 21 bases spanning the gap. The chain's CDR3 is CATRQALVDDNEQFF. In DNA, the CDR3 is TGTGCCACCCGACAGGCCCTCGTTGATGACAATGAGCAGTTCTTC. The entire variable domain, with the rest obtained from reference TRBV11-2 and TRBJ2-1, is as follows: EAGVAQSPRYKIIEKRQSVAFWCNPISGHATLYWYQQILGQGPKLLIQFQNNGVVDDSQLPKDRFSAERLKGVDSTLKIQPAKLEDSAVYLCATRQALVDDNEQFFGPGTRLTVL.

This rearrangement joins TRBV12-3 or TRBV12-4 to TRBJ2-4; D is possibly TRBD2 (5 bases). The CDR3 has 13 residues. The V end lost 7 bases, the J end lost 12 bases, and 19 bases lay between the germline ends. The CDR3 nucleotides are TGTGCCAGCACCCTCGGCGGACGGGGAGATCAGTACTTC. Translating it yields CASTLGGRGDQYF.

This rearrangement joins TRBV20-1 to TRBJ2-4; D is undetermined. CDR3 length: 11 residues. Germline lookup yields CDR1 DFQATT and CDR2 SNEGSKA (reference sequence). V dropped 5 bases and J dropped 10 bases, with 12 bases sitting between them. The CDR3 DNA reads as TGCAGTGCTGACCTGGAACGGATTCAGTACTTC. Protein product: CSADLERIQYF.

This rearrangement joins TRBV7-8 to TRBJ2-7, with TRBD2 identical over 10 bases. This CDR3 region has 15 residues. CDR1 is SGHVS, CDR2 FQNEAQ, per germline. Trimming cost V 5 bases and J 3 bases; bases outside gene matches: 7. CDR3 residues: CASSPGTSVIYEQYF. The CDR3 DNA sequence: TGTGCCAGCAGCCCCGGGACTAGCGTTATCTACGAGCAGTACTTC.

V is TRBV6-1 and J is TRBJ2-3; the D is unclear. The CDR3 runs 15 residues. The germline V gene encodes CDR1 MNHNS and CDR2 SASEGT. V was shortened by 2 bases and J by 2 bases, with 11 bases between the two germline ends. CDR3 in DNA: TGTGCCAGCAGTGAAAGGGTAGGGCACACAGATACGCAGTATTTT. Translation gives CASSERVGHTDTQYF.

This clonotype was detected ten times or more. The chain recombines TRBV20-1 with TRBJ2-2; D might be TRBD1 (6 bases). CDR1 DFQATT and CDR2 SNEGSKA come from the germline V gene (reference sequence). V dropped 7 bases and J dropped 3 bases, with 18 bases sitting between them. This CDR3 contains 15 residues. The CDR3 here is CSVKHQGIDTGELFF. The CDR3 region has the DNA TGCAGTGTGAAGCACCAGGGGATAGACACCGGGGAGCTGTTTTTT.

The V and J genes are TRBV6-1 and TRBJ1-5; D is uncertain. The CDR3 covers 12 residues. The V and J ends lost 3 bases and 9 bases respectively, with 9 bases between them. Germline CDR1 is MNHNS and CDR2 is SASEGT. The CDR3 loop reads CASSEAVRPQHF. CDR3 coding DNA: TGTGCCAGCAGTGAGGCGGTGAGGCCCCAGCATTTT.

The rearrangement joins TRBV28 to TRBJ2-5, with 9 bases lining up with TRBD1. The germline gives CDR1 MDHEN, CDR2 SYDVKM. The CDR3 covers 15 residues. J lost 5 bases, V lost 4 bases, and 8 bases had no gene match. CDR3 in DNA: TGTGCCAGCAGTTCACCGGGACAGGGTACGGAGACCCAGTACTTC. This codes for CASSSPGQGTETQYF.